The present TCR beta chain was sequenced within a study of blood T cell repertoires in COVID-19. Germline V gene data show CDR1 as SQVTM and CDR2 as ANQGSEA. The CDR3 contains 11 residues. The repertoire was sequenced with immunoSEQ multiplex PCR; TCRdb's copy has only in-frame clones and lacks some. The sample holds around 250,000 clones, approximately 82% seen once. The chain couples TRBV29-1 to TRBJ1-1; 7 positions agree with TRBD1. This clonotype was obtained from a woman of 80 years or more with acute or convalescent COVID-19. Sequenced input: peripheral blood. For the CDR3, the DNA is TGCAGAGTACGACAGGGAACTGAAGCTTTCTTT. Amino acids: CRVRQGTEAFF.